The present T cell receptor beta chain was sequenced within a study of T cell changes during pregnancy in multiple sclerosis. Here immunoSEQ multiplex PCR was the method, and the copy in TCRdb shows in-frame clones only, minus some. The sample yields some 100,000 clones, almost 95% seen once. CDR1 is LNHDA, CDR2 SQIVND, per germline (reference sequence). Trimming removed 3 bases at V and 8 bases at J, with 10 bases between. This CDR3 is 13 amino acids long. The source is a female donor with multiple sclerosis, enrolled in a pregnancy study. Sample: peripheral blood, taken before pregnancy. The chain uses TRBV19 and TRBJ1-4; D is possibly TRBD1 (5 bases). The CDR3 region has the DNA TGTGCCAGTAGTATGGTCAAGGGGGAAAAACTGTTTTTT. Amino acids: CASSMVKGEKLFF.